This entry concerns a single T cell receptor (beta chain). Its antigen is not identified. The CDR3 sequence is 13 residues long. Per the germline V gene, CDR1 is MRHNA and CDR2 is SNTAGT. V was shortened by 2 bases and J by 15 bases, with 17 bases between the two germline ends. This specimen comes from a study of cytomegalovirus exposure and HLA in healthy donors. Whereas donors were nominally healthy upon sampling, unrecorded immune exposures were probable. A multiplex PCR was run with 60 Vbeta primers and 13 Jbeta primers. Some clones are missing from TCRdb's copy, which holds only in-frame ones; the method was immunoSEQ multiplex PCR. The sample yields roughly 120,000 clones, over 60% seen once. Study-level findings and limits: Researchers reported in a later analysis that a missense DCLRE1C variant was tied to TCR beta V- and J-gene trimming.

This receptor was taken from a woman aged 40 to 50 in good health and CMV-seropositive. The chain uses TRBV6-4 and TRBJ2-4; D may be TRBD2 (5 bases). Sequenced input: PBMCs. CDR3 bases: TGTGCCAGCAGTGACACCCGGACTTCCCGGGGGTACTTC. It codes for CASSDTRTSRGYF.